This T cell receptor (beta chain) was profiled in a study of blood T cell repertoires in COVID-19. This CDR3 contains 15 residues. V was clipped by 0 bases and J by 6 bases; unmatched bases: 1. Germline CDR1 is LGHNA and CDR2 is YNFKEQ. In the original analysis: Reference gene primer amplification yielded estimated nucleated cell counts. Method: immunoSEQ multiplex PCR; TCRdb's copy keeps in-frame clones and lacks some. D and trimming come from the DNA, and the V and J calls and clone size come from that table. The sample carries about 300,000 clones, nearly 90% recorded once. The J gene is TRBJ2-7, the V gene TRBV4-2; TRBD2 matches at 14 bases. Input material: PBMCs or T cells enriched from blood (not recorded which). This clonotype originated in a woman in her 30s who had recovered from COVID-19. CDR3 amino acids: CASSQDGLAGGEQYF. The CDR3 region has the DNA TGTGCCAGCAGCCAAGATGGACTAGCGGGGGGCGAGCAGTACTTC.